This TCR beta chain was sequenced during a study of shared clonotypes between healthy human individuals. Study at large: Aged 18 to 49, the donors were a couple of women and three men. Overall study findings and caveats: Memory subsets generally showed lower estimated richness than naive subsets. There were few donors, and this limited the genetic and exposure-history diversity represented.

In germline, CDR1 is SGHVS, CDR2 FNYEAQ. CDR3 size: 16 residues. The ends were cut back, 1 base at V and 0 bases at J, with 9 bases in the middle. It was at deep level that the assay was run. The assay was immunoSEQ multiplex PCR, and TCRdb's table has in-frame clones only and misses some. Among around 2.5 million clones listed, approximately 93% were seen once. Concerning this clone itself: The antigen remains undetermined.

The specimen was naive CD4+ T cells from PBMCs. Documented subset: CD45RA+ positively selected. The chain couples TRBV7-6 to TRBJ2-2; a possible D gene is TRBD2 (5 bases). This TCR was sampled from a man aged 18 to 30 in good health. Some clones in this sample may be carry-over from other donors' samples. In DNA form, the CDR3 reads TGTGCCAGCAGCTTAGAAATACTAGCGAACACCGGGGAGCTGTTTTTT. Translating gives CASSLEILANTGELFF.